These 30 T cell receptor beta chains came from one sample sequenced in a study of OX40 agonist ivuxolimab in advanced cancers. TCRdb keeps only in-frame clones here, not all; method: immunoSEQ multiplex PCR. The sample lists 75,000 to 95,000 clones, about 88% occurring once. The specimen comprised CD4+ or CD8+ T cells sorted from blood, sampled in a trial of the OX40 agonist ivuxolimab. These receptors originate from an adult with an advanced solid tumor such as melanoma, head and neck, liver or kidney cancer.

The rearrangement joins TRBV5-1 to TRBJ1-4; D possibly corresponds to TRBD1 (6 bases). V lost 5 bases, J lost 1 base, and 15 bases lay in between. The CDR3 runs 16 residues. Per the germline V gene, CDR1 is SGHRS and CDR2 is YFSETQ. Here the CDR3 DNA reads TGCGCCAGCAGGCAAGGGGGAGCTCGAACTAATGAAAAACTGTTTTTT. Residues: CASRQGGARTNEKLFF.

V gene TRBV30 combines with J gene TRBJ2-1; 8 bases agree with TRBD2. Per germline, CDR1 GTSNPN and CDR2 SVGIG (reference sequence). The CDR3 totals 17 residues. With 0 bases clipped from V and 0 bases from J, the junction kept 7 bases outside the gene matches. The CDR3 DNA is TGTGCCTGGAGTGTACCCGGCGGGGGGACCTCCTACAATGAGCAGTTCTTC. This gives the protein CAWSVPGGGTSYNEQFF.

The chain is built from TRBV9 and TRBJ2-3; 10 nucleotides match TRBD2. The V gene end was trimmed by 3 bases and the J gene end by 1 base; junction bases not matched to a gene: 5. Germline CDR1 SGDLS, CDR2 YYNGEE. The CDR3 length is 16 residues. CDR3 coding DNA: TGTGCCAGCAGCGCTACGACTAGCGGGCGCACAGATACGCAGTATTTT. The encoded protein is CASSATTSGRTDTQYF. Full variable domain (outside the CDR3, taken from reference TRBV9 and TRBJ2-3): DSGVTQTPKHLITATGQRVTLRCSPRSGDLSVYWYQQSLDQGLQFLIQYYNGEERAKGNILERFSAQQFPDLHSELNLSSLELGDSALYFCASSATTSGRTDTQYFGPGTRLTVL.

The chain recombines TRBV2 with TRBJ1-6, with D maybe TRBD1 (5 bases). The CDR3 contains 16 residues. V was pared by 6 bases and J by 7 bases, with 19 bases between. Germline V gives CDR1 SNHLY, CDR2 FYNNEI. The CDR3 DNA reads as TGTGCCAGCAGATCTGGGTCCGGGACCCCCAATTCACCCCTCCACTTT. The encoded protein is CASRSGSGTPNSPLHF.

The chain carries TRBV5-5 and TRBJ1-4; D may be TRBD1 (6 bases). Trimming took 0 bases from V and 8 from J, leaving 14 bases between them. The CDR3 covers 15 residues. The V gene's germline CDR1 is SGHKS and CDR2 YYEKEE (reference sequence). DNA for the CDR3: TGTGCCAGCAGCTTGGGCAGGGGCGGCGACGAAAAACTGTTTTTT. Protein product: CASSLGRGGDEKLFF. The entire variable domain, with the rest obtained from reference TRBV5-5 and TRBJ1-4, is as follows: DAGVTQSPTHLIKTRGQQVTLRCSPISGHKSVSWYQQVLGQGPQFIFQYYEKEERGRGNFPDRFSARQFPNYSSELNVNALLLGDSALYLCASSLGRGGDEKLFFGSGTQLSVL.

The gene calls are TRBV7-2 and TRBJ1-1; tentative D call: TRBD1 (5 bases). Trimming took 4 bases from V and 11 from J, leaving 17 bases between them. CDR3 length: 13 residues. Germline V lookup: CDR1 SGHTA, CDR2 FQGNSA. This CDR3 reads CASSSGRELQAFF. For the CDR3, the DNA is TGTGCCAGCAGCTCGGGACGAGAATTGCAGGCTTTCTTT.

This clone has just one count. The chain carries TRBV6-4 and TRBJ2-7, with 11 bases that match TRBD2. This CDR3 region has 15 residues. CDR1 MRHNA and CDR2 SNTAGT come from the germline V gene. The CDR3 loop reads CASRSGGALSCEQYV. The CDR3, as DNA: TGTGCCAGCCGTAGCGGGGGGGCTCTTTCCTGCGAGCAGTACGTC.

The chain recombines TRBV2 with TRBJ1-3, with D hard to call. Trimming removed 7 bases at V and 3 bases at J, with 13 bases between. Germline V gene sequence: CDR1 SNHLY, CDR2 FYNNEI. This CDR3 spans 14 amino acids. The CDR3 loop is CASTGGRGGNTIYF. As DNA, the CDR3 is TGTGCCAGCACCGGAGGGCGGGGTGGAAACACCATATATTTT.

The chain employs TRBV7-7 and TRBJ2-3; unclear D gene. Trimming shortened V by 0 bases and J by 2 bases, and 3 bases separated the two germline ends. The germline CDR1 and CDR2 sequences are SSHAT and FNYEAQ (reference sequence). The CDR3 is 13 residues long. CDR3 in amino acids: CASSLASTDTQYF. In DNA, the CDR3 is TGTGCCAGCAGCTTAGCTTCCACAGATACGCAGTATTTT.

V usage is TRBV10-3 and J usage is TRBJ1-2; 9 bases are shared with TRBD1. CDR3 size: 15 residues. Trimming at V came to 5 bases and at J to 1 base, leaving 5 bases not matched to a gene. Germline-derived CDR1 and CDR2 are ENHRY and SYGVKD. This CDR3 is CAISLGQGVNYGYTF. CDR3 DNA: TGTGCCATCAGTCTGGGACAGGGAGTTAACTATGGCTACACCTTC.

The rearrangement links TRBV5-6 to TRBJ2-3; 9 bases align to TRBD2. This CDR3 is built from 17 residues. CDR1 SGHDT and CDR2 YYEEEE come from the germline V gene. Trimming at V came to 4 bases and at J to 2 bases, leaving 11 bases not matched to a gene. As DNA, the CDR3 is TGTGCCAGCAGCCTGGTGGTAGCGGGGGACCTCACAGATACGCAGTATTTT. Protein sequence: CASSLVVAGDLTDTQYF.

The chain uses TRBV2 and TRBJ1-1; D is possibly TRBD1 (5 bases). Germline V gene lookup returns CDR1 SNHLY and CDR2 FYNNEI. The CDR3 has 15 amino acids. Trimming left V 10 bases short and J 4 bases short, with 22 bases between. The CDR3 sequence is CATMKGSVGATEAFF. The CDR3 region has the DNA TGTGCCACGATGAAGGGGAGCGTGGGTGCCACTGAAGCTTTCTTT.

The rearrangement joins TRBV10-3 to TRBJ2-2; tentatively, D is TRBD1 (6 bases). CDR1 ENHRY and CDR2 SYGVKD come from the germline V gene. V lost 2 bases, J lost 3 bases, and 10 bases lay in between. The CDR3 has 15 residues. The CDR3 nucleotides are TGTGCCATCAGTGAGAGAGGGGGTGACACCGGGGAGCTGTTTTTT. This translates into CAISERGGDTGELFF.

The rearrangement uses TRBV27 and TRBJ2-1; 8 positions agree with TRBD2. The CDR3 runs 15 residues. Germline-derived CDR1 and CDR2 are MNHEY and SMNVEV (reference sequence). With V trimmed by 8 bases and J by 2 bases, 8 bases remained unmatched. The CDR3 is CASSLGRGAYNEQFF. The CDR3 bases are TGTGCCAGCTCCTTGGGGCGGGGGGCCTACAATGAGCAGTTCTTC.

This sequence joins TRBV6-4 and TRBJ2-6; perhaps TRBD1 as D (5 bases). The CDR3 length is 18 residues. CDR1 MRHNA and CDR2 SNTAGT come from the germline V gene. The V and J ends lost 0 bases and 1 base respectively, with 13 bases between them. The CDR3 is CASSDSGAVGSGANVLTF. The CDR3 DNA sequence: TGTGCCAGCAGTGACTCAGGGGCAGTGGGTTCTGGGGCCAACGTCCTGACTTTC.

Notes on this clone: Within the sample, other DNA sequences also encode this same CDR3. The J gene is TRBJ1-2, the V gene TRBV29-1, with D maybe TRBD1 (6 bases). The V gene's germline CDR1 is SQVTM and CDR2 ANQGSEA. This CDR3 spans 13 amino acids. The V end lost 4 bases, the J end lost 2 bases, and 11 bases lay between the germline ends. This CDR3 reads CSVGTGNNYGYTF. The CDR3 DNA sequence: TGCAGCGTTGGAACAGGGAACAACTATGGCTACACCTTC.

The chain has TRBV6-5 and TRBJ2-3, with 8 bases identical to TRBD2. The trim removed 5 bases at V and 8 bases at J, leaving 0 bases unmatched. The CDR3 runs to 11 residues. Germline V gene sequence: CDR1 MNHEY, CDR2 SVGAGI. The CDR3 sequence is CASSREGTQYF. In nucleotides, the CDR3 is TGTGCCAGCAGTCGGGAGGGTACGCAGTATTTT.

The CDR3 DNA follows: TGTGCCAGCAGTGAATATACAGGAGGGAGCACTGAAGCTTTCTTT. Encoded protein: CASSEYTGGSTEAFF. The chain carries TRBV25-1 and TRBJ1-1; tentatively, D is TRBD1 (5 bases). This CDR3 comprises 15 residues. CDR1 MGHDK and CDR2 SYGVNS come from the germline V gene. V was clipped by 0 bases and J by 4 bases, with 12 bases between them.

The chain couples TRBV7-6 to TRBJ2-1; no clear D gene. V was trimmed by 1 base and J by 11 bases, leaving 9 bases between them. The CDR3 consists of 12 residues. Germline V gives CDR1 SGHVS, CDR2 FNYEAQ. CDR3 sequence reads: CASSLVGLQQFF. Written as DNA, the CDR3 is TGTGCCAGCAGCTTAGTAGGTCTTCAGCAGTTCTTC.

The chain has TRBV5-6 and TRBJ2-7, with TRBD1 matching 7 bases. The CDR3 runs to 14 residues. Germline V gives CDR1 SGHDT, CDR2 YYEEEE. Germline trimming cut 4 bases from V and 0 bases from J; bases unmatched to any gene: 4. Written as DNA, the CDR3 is TGTGCCAGCAGCCGACAGGGAAACTCCTACGAGCAGTACGTC. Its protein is CASSRQGNSYEQYV.

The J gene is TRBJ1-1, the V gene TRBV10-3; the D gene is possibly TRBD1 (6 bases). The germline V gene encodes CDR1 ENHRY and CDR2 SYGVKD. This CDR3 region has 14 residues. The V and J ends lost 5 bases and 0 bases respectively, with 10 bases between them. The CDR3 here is CAISQQGMNTEAFF. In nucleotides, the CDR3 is TGTGCCATCAGTCAACAGGGTATGAACACTGAAGCTTTCTTT.

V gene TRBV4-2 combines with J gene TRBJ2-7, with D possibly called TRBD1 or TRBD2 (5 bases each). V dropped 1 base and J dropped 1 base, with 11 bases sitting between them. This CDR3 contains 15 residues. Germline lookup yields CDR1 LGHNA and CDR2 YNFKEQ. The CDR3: CASSQGRDGSYEQYF. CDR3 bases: TGTGCCAGCAGCCAAGGCCGGGACGGATCCTACGAGCAGTACTTC.

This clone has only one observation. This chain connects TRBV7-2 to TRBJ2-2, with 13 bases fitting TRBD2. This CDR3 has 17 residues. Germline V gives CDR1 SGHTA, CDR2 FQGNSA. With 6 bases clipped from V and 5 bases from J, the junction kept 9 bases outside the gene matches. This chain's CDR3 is CASSKGLAGPGTGELFF. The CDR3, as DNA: TGTGCCAGCAGTAAGGGACTAGCGGGGCCAGGGACCGGGGAGCTGTTTTTT.

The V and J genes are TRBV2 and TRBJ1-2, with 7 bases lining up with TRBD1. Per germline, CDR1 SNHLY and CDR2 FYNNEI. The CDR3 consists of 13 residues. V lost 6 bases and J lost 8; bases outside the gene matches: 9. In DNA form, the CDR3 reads TGTGCCAGCAGGGTTGGACAGGCACAGGGCTACACCTTC. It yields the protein CASRVGQAQGYTF.

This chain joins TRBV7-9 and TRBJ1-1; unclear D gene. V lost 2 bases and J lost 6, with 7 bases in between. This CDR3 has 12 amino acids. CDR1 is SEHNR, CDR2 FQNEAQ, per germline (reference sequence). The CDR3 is CASSLQTSEAFF. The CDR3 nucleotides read TGTGCCAGCAGCTTACAAACCTCTGAAGCTTTCTTT.

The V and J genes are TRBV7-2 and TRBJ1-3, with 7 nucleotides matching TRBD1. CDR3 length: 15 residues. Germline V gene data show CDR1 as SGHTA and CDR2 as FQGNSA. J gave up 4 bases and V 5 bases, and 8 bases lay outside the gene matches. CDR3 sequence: CASSLQTGSGNTIYF. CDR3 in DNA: TGTGCCAGCAGCCTCCAGACAGGGTCCGGAAACACCATATATTTT.

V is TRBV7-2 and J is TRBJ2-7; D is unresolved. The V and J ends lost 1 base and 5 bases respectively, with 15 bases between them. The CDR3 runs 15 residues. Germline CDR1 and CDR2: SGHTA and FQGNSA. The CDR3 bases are TGTGCCAGCAGCTTAGGGGCCCACAGCCCCGACGAGCAGTACTTC. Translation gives CASSLGAHSPDEQYF. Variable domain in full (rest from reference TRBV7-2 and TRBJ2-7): GAGVSQSPSNKVTEKGKDVELRCDPISGHTALYWYRQSLGQGLEFLIYFQGNSAPDKSGLPSDRFSAERTGGSVSTLTIQRTQQEDSAVYLCASSLGAHSPDEQYFGPGTRLTVT.

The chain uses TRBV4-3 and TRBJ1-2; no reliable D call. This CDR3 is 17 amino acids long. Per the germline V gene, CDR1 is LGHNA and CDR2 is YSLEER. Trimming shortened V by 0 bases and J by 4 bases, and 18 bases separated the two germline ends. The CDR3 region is CASSQDWSTGNIYGYTF. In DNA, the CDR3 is TGCGCCAGCAGCCAAGATTGGAGCACCGGGAATATCTATGGCTACACCTTC.

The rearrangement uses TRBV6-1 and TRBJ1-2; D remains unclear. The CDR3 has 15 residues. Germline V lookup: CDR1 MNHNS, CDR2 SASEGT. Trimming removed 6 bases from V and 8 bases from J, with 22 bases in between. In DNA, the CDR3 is TGTGCCAGCAGGGGAACCCCGAGCCACGGAGGAGGCTACACCTTC. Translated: CASRGTPSHGGGYTF.

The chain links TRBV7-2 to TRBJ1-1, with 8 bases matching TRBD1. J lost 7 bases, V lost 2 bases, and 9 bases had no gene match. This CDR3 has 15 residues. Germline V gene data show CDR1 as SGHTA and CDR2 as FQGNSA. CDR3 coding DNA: TGTGCCAGCAGCTTACGACAGGGGCGTGAGGGTGAAGCTTTCTTT. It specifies CASSLRQGREGEAFF. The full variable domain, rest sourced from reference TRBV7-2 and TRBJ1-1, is GAGVSQSPSNKVTEKGKDVELRCDPISGHTALYWYRQSLGQGLEFLIYFQGNSAPDKSGLPSDRFSAERTGGSVSTLTIQRTQQEDSAVYLCASSLRQGREGEAFFGQGTRLTVV.